Each of the 29 T cell receptor beta chains below was sequenced from the same sample in a study of cytotoxic CD8 clonotypes in ibrutinib-treated CLL. Assay used: immunoSEQ multiplex PCR; TCRdb lists only in-frame clones, some missing. The table includes under 300,000 clones, 76% detected once. Specimen: PBMCs, collected at disease progression, from a patient treated with ibrutinib. These receptors all stem from a human donor with chronic lymphocytic leukemia.

This sequence joins TRBV5-1 and TRBJ2-2; possibly TRBD2 for D (5 bases). The germline V gene encodes CDR1 SGHRS and CDR2 YFSETQ. This CDR3 has 16 residues. Trimming shortened V by 0 bases and J by 0 bases, and 9 bases separated the two germline ends. The CDR3 nucleotides read TGCGCCAGCAGCTTGGGAGGGTCTACGAACACCGGGGAGCTGTTTTTT. Amino acids: CASSLGGSTNTGELFF. The whole variable domain, remainder taken from reference TRBV5-1 and TRBJ2-2, is KAGVTQTPRYLIKTRGQQVTLSCSPISGHRSVSWYQQTPGQGLQFLFEYFSETQRNKGNFPGRFSGRQFSNSRSEMNVSTLELGDSALYLCASSLGGSTNTGELFFGEGSRLTVL.

CDR3 coding DNA: TGTGCCAGCAGTTACTCAACCTCCTACGAGCAGTACTTC. This encodes CASSYSTSYEQYF. The V and J genes are TRBV6-6 and TRBJ2-7, with no clear D. The V and J ends lost 0 bases and 0 bases respectively, with 3 bases between them. Germline V gene sequence: CDR1 MNHNY, CDR2 SVGAGI (reference sequence). CDR3 length: 13 residues.

The chain links TRBV5-6 to TRBJ1-5; D not resolved. The germline gives CDR1 SGHDT, CDR2 YYEEEE. The CDR3 contains 12 residues. V dropped 0 bases and J dropped 4 bases, with 2 bases sitting between them. The CDR3: CASSLDNQPQHF. The CDR3 DNA is TGTGCCAGCAGCTTGGATAATCAGCCCCAGCATTTT.

This clone was detected a few times. The rearrangement joins TRBV4-1 to TRBJ1-2; tentatively, D is TRBD1 (5 bases). The CDR3 runs to 15 residues. Trimming took off 4 bases at V and 3 bases at J, with 15 bases between the two ends. Germline V lookup: CDR1 MGHRA, CDR2 YSYEKL. The DNA for the CDR3 is TGCGCCAGCAGCCTCACAATAGGGGCCGACTATGGCTACACCTTC. Translation gives CASSLTIGADYGYTF.

The V and J genes are TRBV10-2 and TRBJ2-7; D is ambiguous. The CDR3 length is 12 residues. Germline assignment: CDR1 WSHSY and CDR2 SAAADI. V lost 2 bases to trimming and J lost 7 bases, with 9 bases between them. For the CDR3, the DNA is TGCGCCAGCAGTGAGCGGTGGCTGGAGCAGTACTTC. Protein sequence: CASSERWLEQYF.

The chain carries TRBV27 and TRBJ2-7; 8 positions agree with TRBD2. Trimming removed 3 bases from V and 2 bases from J; junction bases left unmatched: 6. Per the germline V gene, CDR1 is MNHEY and CDR2 is SMNVEV (reference sequence). The CDR3 spans 15 residues. CDR3 residues: CASSFGSGSPYEQYF. The CDR3 DNA follows: TGTGCCAGCAGTTTTGGCAGCGGGAGCCCCTACGAGCAGTACTTC.

In its sample, this clone was seen a few times. The rearrangement uses TRBV6-6 and TRBJ1-2, with TRBD1 matching over 7 bases. J was trimmed by 8 bases and V by 0 bases; bases with no gene match: 6. CDR1 MNHNY and CDR2 SVGAGI come from the germline V gene (reference sequence). CDR3 size: 14 residues. The CDR3 loop reads CASSYSRGARGYTF. CDR3 nucleotide sequence: TGTGCCAGCAGTTACTCCAGGGGGGCTCGGGGCTACACCTTC.

V usage is TRBV9 and J usage is TRBJ2-5, with 13 bases fitting TRBD2. Germline lookup yields CDR1 SGDLS and CDR2 YYNGEE. The CDR3 spans 18 residues. V shed 3 bases, J shed 0 bases, and the junction held 8 bases outside the gene matches. The DNA for the CDR3 is TGTGCCAGCAGCGGAACTAGCGGGAGGGCTGAATACCAAGAGACCCAGTACTTC. Translation gives CASSGTSGRAEYQETQYF.

This chain joins TRBV5-6 and TRBJ1-1, with 7 bases that match TRBD1. Germline assignment: CDR1 SGHDT and CDR2 YYEEEE. The CDR3 is 19 residues long. V lost 0 bases to trimming and J lost 1 base; unmatched junction nucleotides: 15. DNA for the CDR3: TGTGCCAGCAGCTTGGCCGGCAGGGGGTGGGGAGGGCAGAACACTGAAGCTTTCTTT. Its protein product is CASSLAGRGWGGQNTEAFF. Combining the CDR3 with reference TRBV5-6 and TRBJ1-1 gives the whole variable domain DAGVTQSPTHLIKTRGQQVTLRCSPKSGHDTVSWYQQALGQGPQFIFQYYEEEERQRGNFPDRFSGHQFPNYSSELNVNALLLGDSALYLCASSLAGRGWGGQNTEAFFGQGTRLTVV.

This clone appeared a single time. This chain uses TRBV28 with TRBJ1-2, with unresolved D. This CDR3 region has 14 residues. CDR1 is MDHEN and CDR2 is SYDVKM in the germline V gene. The V gene lost 6 bases and the J gene lost 0 bases, with 11 bases spanning the gap. In nucleotides, the CDR3 is TGTGCCAGCAGCCTCTCCGGGTCTAACTATGGCTACACCTTC. It is translated as CASSLSGSNYGYTF.

V is TRBV5-6 and J is TRBJ2-7; 10 nucleotides agree with TRBD1. The germline V gene has CDR1 SGHDT and CDR2 YYEEEE. This CDR3 is built from 16 residues. V was pared by 4 bases and J by 5 bases, with 12 bases of the junction left unmatched. The CDR3 loop reads CASSMVGDRGLNEQYF. The DNA for the CDR3 is TGTGCCAGCAGCATGGTTGGGGACAGGGGCCTCAACGAGCAGTACTTC.

J is TRBJ2-7 and V is TRBV4-3, with TRBD1 identical over 7 bases. V was clipped by 2 bases and J by 7 bases; unmatched bases: 5. Germline CDR1 is LGHNA and CDR2 is YSLEER. The CDR3 contains 13 residues. The DNA for the CDR3 is TGCGCCAGCAGCCAATTACAGGGGTGGGAGCAGTACTTC. It codes for CASSQLQGWEQYF.

This chain uses TRBV11-2 with TRBJ2-1; D gene uncertain. Germline CDR1 SGHAT, CDR2 FQNNGV. V was clipped by 3 bases and J by 0 bases, with 9 bases between them. The CDR3 totals 15 residues. The CDR3 sequence is CASSLSTSSYNEQFF. CDR3 nucleotides: TGTGCCAGCAGCTTGTCTACGAGCTCCTACAATGAGCAGTTCTTC.

The chain combines TRBV6-5 with TRBJ2-3; D is unclear. V was pared by 6 bases and J by 1 base, with 8 bases between. This CDR3 has 13 residues. Germline V gene lookup returns CDR1 MNHEY and CDR2 SVGAGI. The CDR3 sequence is CASSPRRTDTQYF. For the CDR3, the DNA is TGTGCCAGCAGCCCGAGACGCACAGATACGCAGTATTTT.

The J gene is TRBJ2-7, the V gene TRBV27; D gene uncertain. The length of the CDR3 is 14 residues. The germline CDR1 and CDR2 sequences are MNHEY and SMNVEV (reference sequence). Deletions cut 0 bases from V and 2 bases from J, with 8 bases between. CDR3 region: CASSLSPAPYEQYF. The CDR3 coding sequence is TGTGCCAGCAGTTTATCCCCCGCCCCCTACGAGCAGTACTTC.

The rearrangement joins TRBV6-1 to TRBJ2-7; D is perhaps TRBD1 (6 bases). With 6 bases removed from V and 5 bases from J, the gap between germline ends came to 14 bases. CDR3 length: 13 residues. Looked up from germline, CDR1 is MNHNS and CDR2 is SASEGT. The CDR3 DNA follows: TGTGCCAGCAGAGAGACAGGTCGGGACGAGCAGTACTTC. Protein product: CASRETGRDEQYF.

This clone has a handful of counts. The rearrangement joins TRBV5-6 to TRBJ2-7, with TRBD2 as a possible D gene (6 bases). V gave up 0 bases and J gave up 8 bases, with 18 bases separating them. Germline CDR1 SGHDT, CDR2 YYEEEE. The CDR3 sequence is 15 residues long. The CDR3 region has the DNA TGTGCCAGCAGCTTGGTGTCTCCGGGAGCCAACAAGCAGTACTTC. This sequence encodes CASSLVSPGANKQYF.

V usage is TRBV9 and J usage is TRBJ2-1; 7 bases line up with TRBD1. The germline gives CDR1 SGDLS, CDR2 YYNGEE. V lost 4 bases and J lost 3; bases outside the gene matches: 4. This CDR3 contains 14 residues. This chain's CDR3 is CASSKRTGYNEQFF. In DNA form, the CDR3 reads TGTGCCAGCAGCAAACGGACAGGCTACAATGAGCAGTTCTTC. Filled out from reference TRBV9 and TRBJ2-1, the complete variable domain reads DSGVTQTPKHLITATGQRVTLRCSPRSGDLSVYWYQQSLDQGLQFLIQYYNGEERAKGNILERFSAQQFPDLHSELNLSSLELGDSALYFCASSKRTGYNEQFFGPGTRLTVL.

The chain employs TRBV7-2 and TRBJ2-7; D uncertain. CDR1 and CDR2 (germline): SGHTA, FQGNSA. V lost 1 base to trimming and J lost 2 bases, with 9 bases between them. This CDR3 is 14 amino acids long. The CDR3 sequence is CASSLVGLAYEQYF. The DNA for the CDR3 is TGTGCCAGCAGCTTAGTAGGCCTAGCCTACGAGCAGTACTTC.

This clone came up a few times. The chain has TRBV20-1 and TRBJ1-2, with D possibly TRBD1 on 6 matching bases. Trimming left V 8 bases short and J 8 bases short, with 9 bases between. Germline V gene data show CDR1 as DFQATT and CDR2 as SNEGSKA (reference sequence). The CDR3 length is 9 residues. CDR3 sequence (DNA): TGCAGTCCAAGGGGGGGCTACACCTTC. Encoded protein: CSPRGGYTF.

The V and J genes are TRBV18 and TRBJ2-3, with TRBD2 matching 15 bases. CDR1 is KGHSH and CDR2 is LQKENI in the germline V gene. V dropped 3 bases and J dropped 4; count of bases not matched to a gene: 11. The CDR3 has 19 residues. In DNA, the CDR3 is TGTGCCAGCTCACCCTGGACTAGCGGGGGGGCTGTCATCCCAGATACGCAGTATTTT. Its protein is CASSPWTSGGAVIPDTQYF. Filled out from reference TRBV18 and TRBJ2-3, the complete variable domain reads NAGVMQNPRHLVRRRGQEARLRCSPMKGHSHVYWYRQLPEEGLKFMVYLQKENIIDESGMPKERFSAEFPKEGPSILRIQQVVRGDSAAYFCASSPWTSGGAVIPDTQYFGPGTRLTVL.

The chain is built from TRBV11-2 and TRBJ2-7, with TRBD2 identical over 10 bases. CDR3 length equals 15 residues. V shed 3 bases and J 2 bases; nucleotides not matched to a gene: 4. The germline V gene encodes CDR1 SGHAT and CDR2 FQNNGV. The CDR3: CASSLGAGGPYEQYF. As DNA, the CDR3 is TGTGCCAGCAGCTTGGGAGCGGGAGGGCCCTACGAGCAGTACTTC.

The chain is built from TRBV28 and TRBJ2-7, with TRBD1 identical over 7 bases. The CDR3 consists of 14 residues. Germline V gives CDR1 MDHEN, CDR2 SYDVKM. Germline trimming cut 7 bases from V and 2 bases from J; bases unmatched to any gene: 8. CDR3 residues: CASNGDRDPYEQYF. The CDR3 DNA reads TGTGCCAGCAACGGAGACAGGGACCCCTACGAGCAGTACTTC.

The chain recombines TRBV4-3 with TRBJ2-1; D remains unclear. The CDR3 length is 17 residues. Germline CDR1 reads LGHNA; CDR2 reads YSLEER. The V end lost 0 bases, the J end lost 2 bases, and 14 bases lay between the germline ends. CDR3 loop: CASSQDPPAYTYNEQFF. CDR3 DNA: TGCGCCAGCAGCCAAGATCCGCCAGCATATACCTACAATGAGCAGTTCTTC.

The chain employs TRBV4-1 and TRBJ1-3; 7 bases match TRBD1. The CDR3 consists of 15 residues. From germline, CDR1 is MGHRA and CDR2 YSYEKL. J lost 0 bases, V lost 4 bases, and 3 bases had no gene match. In DNA, the CDR3 is TGCGCCAGCAGCCCGACAGGGAACTCTGGAAACACCATATATTTT. This encodes CASSPTGNSGNTIYF.

V gene TRBV5-6 combines with J gene TRBJ2-6, with a tentative D call TRBD2 (5 bases). The V gene's germline CDR1 is SGHDT and CDR2 YYEEEE. The V and J ends lost 6 bases and 1 base respectively, with 8 bases between them. CDR3 length: 14 amino acids. Here the CDR3 DNA reads TGTGCCAGCAACGGGGATTCTGGGGCCAACGTCCTGACTTTC. Translation gives CASNGDSGANVLTF.

This chain joins TRBV7-9 and TRBJ2-7, with 7 bases identical to TRBD1. The CDR3 spans 16 residues. Per the germline V gene, CDR1 is SEHNR and CDR2 is FQNEAQ (reference sequence). The ends lost 1 base at V and 2 bases at J; junction bases unmatched: 8. CDR3 sequence reads: CASSLERKTGTYEQYF. The CDR3 DNA reads as TGTGCCAGCAGCTTAGAAAGGAAGACAGGGACCTACGAGCAGTACTTC.

The chain combines TRBV9 with TRBJ2-1; 12 bases line up with TRBD2. The CDR3 runs to 16 residues. V shed 4 bases, J shed 2 bases, and the junction held 4 bases outside the gene matches. Germline loops: CDR1 SGDLS, CDR2 YYNGEE. The CDR3 sequence: CASSPRTSGTYNEQFF. The CDR3 nucleotides are TGTGCCAGCAGCCCTCGGACTAGCGGGACCTACAATGAGCAGTTCTTC.

In nucleotides, the CDR3 is TGTGCCAGCAGCAAAGGGGGGGTGGGACTTTGGTGCTACGAGCAGTACTTC. It translates to CASSKGGVGLWCYEQYF. The V and J genes are TRBV21-1 and TRBJ2-7; the DNA was not used to check the table's D call, TRBD2. TRBV21-1 is assigned pseudogene status. The CDR3 is 17 amino acids.